This is a list of T cell receptor beta chains from one sample in a study of naive and memory T cell subsets. One entry per CDR3 protein, called by TCRdb with MiXCR from the UMI-ligation and nested PCR reads. This repertoire shows some 85,000 distinct CDR3 sequences, less than 15% found once; its top ten account for 0.7% to 0.95%. Sequences were obtained from central memory CD4+ T cells from blood. Source of these receptors: a human donor in good health. The CDR3 runs from the conserved cysteine through the conserved F or W. D genes are given only for firm matches. Some rows mark clone size as missing; the rest say once, few, many or name a class of expanded clone.

d_gene: .; v_gene: TRBV15; j_gene: TRBJ2-4; abundance: .; CDR3nt: TGTGCCACCAGCAGAGACCGGAGAATAGCCAAAAACATTCAGTACTTC; CDR3aa: CATSRDRRIAKNIQYF
d_gene: .; v_gene: TRBV20-1; j_gene: TRBJ2-3; abundance: .; CDR3nt: TGCAGTGCTAGAGGCGCCACTAGCACAGATACGCAGTATTTT; CDR3aa: CSARGATSTDTQYF
d_gene: .; v_gene: TRBV27; j_gene: TRBJ1-3; abundance: .; CDR3nt: TGTGCCAGCAGTTCGCGGGGGGGGCTTGGAAACACCATATATTTT; CDR3aa: CASSSRGGLGNTIYF
d_gene: TRBD1; v_gene: TRBV11-2; j_gene: TRBJ1-2; abundance: many; CDR3nt: TGTGCCAGCAGCGGCAGGGGGGATCATGGCTACACCTTC; CDR3aa: CASSGRGDHGYTF
d_gene: TRBD1; v_gene: TRBV5-1; j_gene: TRBJ2-3; abundance: .; CDR3nt: TGCGCCAGCAGCCTAACAGGGGGCGAGGATACGCAGTATTTT; CDR3aa: CASSLTGGEDTQYF
d_gene: .; v_gene: TRBV25-1; j_gene: TRBJ2-2; abundance: .; CDR3nt: TGTGCCAGCAGTGAATTCTTCGTGGGCACCGGGGAGCTGTTTTTT; CDR3aa: CASSEFFVGTGELFF
d_gene: .; v_gene: TRBV28; j_gene: TRBJ2-6; abundance: few; CDR3nt: TGTGCCAGCAGTTTCGCTACTGGGGCCAACGTCCTGACTTTC; CDR3aa: CASSFATGANVLTF
d_gene: .; v_gene: TRBV5-1; j_gene: TRBJ2-6; abundance: .; CDR3nt: TGCGCCAGCAGCTTGGAGAGCTCTGGGGCCAACGTCCTGACTTTC; CDR3aa: CASSLESSGANVLTF
d_gene: TRBD1; v_gene: TRBV9; j_gene: TRBJ2-3; abundance: .; CDR3nt: TGTGCCCCTATTGGCAGGGGGCTTCAAGGTACGCAGTATTTT; CDR3aa: CAPIGRGLQGTQYF
d_gene: TRBD1; v_gene: TRBV11-2; j_gene: TRBJ2-1; abundance: many; CDR3nt: TGTGCCAGCAGCCGGGGACAGGGGGGGTACAATGAGCAGTTCTTC; CDR3aa: CASSRGQGGYNEQFF
d_gene: TRBD2; v_gene: TRBV10-1; j_gene: TRBJ2-1; abundance: few; CDR3nt: TGCGCCAGCAGTGAGACGAGCGGGAGGCTCGACAATGAGCAGTTCTTC; CDR3aa: CASSETSGRLDNEQFF
d_gene: .; v_gene: TRBV12-3/TRBV12-4; j_gene: TRBJ1-5; abundance: .; CDR3nt: TGTGCCAGCAGTCGGGACTTCAGGGACAATCAGCCCCAGCATTTT; CDR3aa: CASSRDFRDNQPQHF
d_gene: TRBD2; v_gene: TRBV6-1; j_gene: TRBJ2-1; abundance: .; CDR3nt: TGTGCCAGCAGTGAAGTGGGGAGATTACTAGCGGAGAACTACAATGAGCAGTTCTTC; CDR3aa: CASSEVGRLLAENYNEQFF
d_gene: .; v_gene: TRBV30; j_gene: TRBJ1-5; abundance: few; CDR3nt: TGTGCCTGGAGTGTACGGGGGTGGCAGCCCCAGCATTTT; CDR3aa: CAWSVRGWQPQHF
d_gene: TRBD1; v_gene: TRBV2; j_gene: TRBJ1-6; abundance: .; CDR3nt: TGTGCCAGCAGGGCACAGGGGCGGAATTCACCCCTCCACTTT; CDR3aa: CASRAQGRNSPLHF
d_gene: TRBD2; v_gene: TRBV6-5; j_gene: TRBJ2-3; abundance: many; CDR3nt: TGTGCCAGCAGTTACACCCCGGGGCGCGGGAGGGCCGCGGGCACAGATACGCAGTATTTT; CDR3aa: CASSYTPGRGRAAGTDTQYF
d_gene: .; v_gene: TRBV12-3/TRBV12-4; j_gene: TRBJ2-2; abundance: .; CDR3nt: TGTGCCAGCAGTTTTGAGCAGGGGGGGACCGGGGAGCTGTTTTTT; CDR3aa: CASSFEQGGTGELFF
d_gene: .; v_gene: TRBV10-3; j_gene: TRBJ1-1; abundance: .; CDR3nt: TGTGCCATCAGTACCGACCGTACAGGTACTGAAGCTTTCTTT; CDR3aa: CAISTDRTGTEAFF
d_gene: .; v_gene: TRBV10-3; j_gene: TRBJ2-5; abundance: few; CDR3nt: TGTGCCATCAGTGAGTCGGTCGAGGAGACCCAGTACTTC; CDR3aa: CAISESVEETQYF
d_gene: TRBD1; v_gene: TRBV4-3; j_gene: TRBJ2-1; abundance: many; CDR3nt: TGCGCCAGCAGCCAAGGTCTTGGGACAGGGAGCAATGAGCAGTTCTTC; CDR3aa: CASSQGLGTGSNEQFF
d_gene: TRBD2; v_gene: TRBV20-1; j_gene: TRBJ2-3; abundance: few; CDR3nt: TGCAGTGCTGAAGCGGGAGACACAGATACGCAGTATTTT; CDR3aa: CSAEAGDTDTQYF
d_gene: .; v_gene: TRBV5-1; j_gene: TRBJ2-2; abundance: few; CDR3nt: TGCGCCAGCAGCAGTACCGGGCCGGGGTACACCGGGGAGCTGTTTTTT; CDR3aa: CASSSTGPGYTGELFF
d_gene: .; v_gene: TRBV5-1; j_gene: TRBJ2-1; abundance: many; CDR3nt: TGCGCCAGCAGCTTGGCTTTGCTTTACAATGAGCAGTTCTTC; CDR3aa: CASSLALLYNEQFF
d_gene: .; v_gene: TRBV9; j_gene: TRBJ2-5; abundance: .; CDR3nt: TGTGCCAGCAGCGTAGGGCTCACCCCATGGCAAGAGACCCAGTACTTC; CDR3aa: CASSVGLTPWQETQYF
d_gene: TRBD1; v_gene: TRBV7-9; j_gene: TRBJ2-5; abundance: .; CDR3nt: TGTGCCGGCAGCTCACCGGGACAGAGAAAAGAGACCCAGTACTTC; CDR3aa: CAGSSPGQRKETQYF
d_gene: .; v_gene: TRBV6-5; j_gene: TRBJ1-5; abundance: many; CDR3nt: TGTGCCAGCAGAGTTACCTTTGACAGTTCCAATCAGCCCCAGCATTTT; CDR3aa: CASRVTFDSSNQPQHF
d_gene: .; v_gene: TRBV4-1; j_gene: TRBJ2-7; abundance: .; CDR3nt: TGCGCCAGCAGCCAAGATTTAGGGACTCATGGTGACGAGCAGTACTTC; CDR3aa: CASSQDLGTHGDEQYF
d_gene: .; v_gene: TRBV12-3/TRBV12-4; j_gene: TRBJ1-1; abundance: many; CDR3nt: TGTGCCAGCAGTTTCACGCCAGCGAACACTGAAGCTTTCTTT; CDR3aa: CASSFTPANTEAFF
d_gene: TRBD2; v_gene: TRBV2; j_gene: TRBJ2-1; abundance: medium-sized; CDR3nt: TGTGCCAGCAGAGAAACTAGCGGGAGCTCGGGTGAGCAGTTCTTC; CDR3aa: CASRETSGSSGEQFF
d_gene: .; v_gene: TRBV10-3; j_gene: TRBJ2-3; abundance: .; CDR3nt: TGTGCCATCAGTGGTGCAGGGAGCACAGATACGCAGTATTTT; CDR3aa: CAISGAGSTDTQYF
d_gene: TRBD2; v_gene: TRBV7-6; j_gene: TRBJ2-3; abundance: many; CDR3nt: TGTGCCAGCAGCCCTCGGACTAGCGGGAGAGGGGATACGCAGTATTTT; CDR3aa: CASSPRTSGRGDTQYF
d_gene: TRBD1; v_gene: TRBV5-1; j_gene: TRBJ1-1; abundance: many; CDR3nt: TGCGCCAGCAGCTTGACAGGGGGCACTGAAGCTTTCTTT; CDR3aa: CASSLTGGTEAFF
d_gene: TRBD2; v_gene: TRBV7-2; j_gene: TRBJ2-1; abundance: few; CDR3nt: TGTGCCAGCAGGCCCATTGGACTAGCGGGAGGCAATGAGCAGTTCTTC; CDR3aa: CASRPIGLAGGNEQFF
d_gene: .; v_gene: TRBV4-3; j_gene: TRBJ1-1; abundance: few; CDR3nt: TGCGCCAGCAGCCAAGTGGGGAGAAGCTGGAACACTGAAGCTTTCTTT; CDR3aa: CASSQVGRSWNTEAFF
d_gene: .; v_gene: TRBV27; j_gene: TRBJ1-6; abundance: .; CDR3nt: TGTGCCAGCAGATGTTTGCAGGGGCCCCTCCACTTT; CDR3aa: CASRCLQGPLHF
d_gene: .; v_gene: TRBV29-1; j_gene: TRBJ2-7; abundance: few; CDR3nt: TGCAGCGCCCGGGACACCTACGAGCAGTACTTC; CDR3aa: CSARDTYEQYF
d_gene: TRBD2; v_gene: TRBV7-2; j_gene: TRBJ2-5; abundance: many; CDR3nt: TGTGCCAGCAGTTTGACAGTAGCGGGAGGGCCAAAGACCCAGTACTTC; CDR3aa: CASSLTVAGGPKTQYF
d_gene: .; v_gene: TRBV12-3/TRBV12-4; j_gene: TRBJ1-5; abundance: once; CDR3nt: TGTGCCAGCAGTCCTGCTGGGAATCAGCCCCAGCATTTT; CDR3aa: CASSPAGNQPQHF
d_gene: .; v_gene: TRBV20-1; j_gene: TRBJ1-5; abundance: .; CDR3nt: TGCAGTGCTAGAGGGGACAAAGGGGTAGGGGGTCAAAATCAGCCCCAGCATTTT; CDR3aa: CSARGDKGVGGQNQPQHF
d_gene: .; v_gene: TRBV4-3; j_gene: TRBJ2-5; abundance: many; CDR3nt: TGCGCCAGCAGCCACTTAACCGGGACAAAAGAGACCCAGTACTTC; CDR3aa: CASSHLTGTKETQYF
d_gene: TRBD2; v_gene: TRBV12-3/TRBV12-4; j_gene: TRBJ2-3; abundance: few; CDR3nt: TGTGCCAGCAGTGTGGGTCTGGGGACTAGCGGGAGTGGTGCAGATACGCAGTATTTT; CDR3aa: CASSVGLGTSGSGADTQYF
d_gene: TRBD2; v_gene: TRBV5-1; j_gene: TRBJ2-2; abundance: .; CDR3nt: TGCGCCAGCAGCCCCAGGGAGGGGAACACCGGGGAGCTGTTTTTT; CDR3aa: CASSPREGNTGELFF
d_gene: TRBD1; v_gene: TRBV7-9; j_gene: TRBJ1-2; abundance: few; CDR3nt: TGTGCCAGCAGCGACAGGGACTATGGCTACACCTTC; CDR3aa: CASSDRDYGYTF
d_gene: .; v_gene: TRBV29-1; j_gene: TRBJ2-3; abundance: few; CDR3nt: TGCAGCGTTGAAGTATACAGTGCAACTAGCACAGATACGCAGTATTTT; CDR3aa: CSVEVYSATSTDTQYF
d_gene: TRBD2; v_gene: TRBV28; j_gene: TRBJ2-1; abundance: few; CDR3nt: TGTGCCAGTATGGCGGGAGGCCCTTATGGTGAGCAGTTCTTC; CDR3aa: CASMAGGPYGEQFF
d_gene: TRBD2; v_gene: TRBV2; j_gene: TRBJ2-2; abundance: many; CDR3nt: TGTGCCAGCAGTGAACGGAGGGCTAGCGGGAGGGCCGACACCGGGGAGCTGTTTTTT; CDR3aa: CASSERRASGRADTGELFF
d_gene: TRBD2; v_gene: TRBV7-2; j_gene: TRBJ2-3; abundance: many; CDR3nt: TGTGCCAGCAGTGGGAGGGCAGATACGCAGTATTTT; CDR3aa: CASSGRADTQYF
d_gene: .; v_gene: TRBV7-2; j_gene: TRBJ2-3; abundance: many; CDR3nt: TGTGCCAGCAGCTTAGTAGGGACTTTCACAGATACGCAGTATTTT; CDR3aa: CASSLVGTFTDTQYF
d_gene: TRBD1; v_gene: TRBV28; j_gene: TRBJ1-4; abundance: many; CDR3nt: TGTGCCAGCAGCCTAAACGGACAGGCGGGTAATGAAAAACTGTTTTTT; CDR3aa: CASSLNGQAGNEKLFF
d_gene: TRBD1; v_gene: TRBV10-2; j_gene: TRBJ2-6; abundance: many; CDR3nt: TGCGCCAGTGGGACAGGGGACTCTGGGGCCAACGTCCTGACTTTC; CDR3aa: CASGTGDSGANVLTF
d_gene: .; v_gene: TRBV5-1; j_gene: TRBJ2-1; abundance: .; CDR3nt: TGCGCCAGCAGCTTGTTGAGGGGGAACAATGAGCAGTTCTTC; CDR3aa: CASSLLRGNNEQFF
d_gene: TRBD1; v_gene: TRBV30; j_gene: TRBJ1-2; abundance: few; CDR3nt: TGTGCCTGGACTAGAACCGGGACAGGGAACTATGGCTACACCTTC; CDR3aa: CAWTRTGTGNYGYTF
d_gene: TRBD2; v_gene: TRBV20-1; j_gene: TRBJ2-3; abundance: many; CDR3nt: TGCAGTGCTAATTTGGCGGGGGTCACAGATACGCAGTATTTT; CDR3aa: CSANLAGVTDTQYF
d_gene: TRBD1; v_gene: TRBV6-4; j_gene: TRBJ1-1; abundance: few; CDR3nt: TGTGCCAGCAGTATGGACAGGGGGGTGAACACTGAAGCTTTCTTT; CDR3aa: CASSMDRGVNTEAFF